The T cell receptor beta chain under discussion was sequenced for a study of blood T cells in healthy people across ages. Through a sample-barcoded 5' primer and a J-beta primer mix, a second PCR was run for 7 to 11 cycles. TCRdb reprocessed the 5' RACE reads via MiXCR and lists one record per CDR3 protein. The sample shows over 600,000 distinct CDR3 sequences, 46% of them seen only once. V was shortened by 5 bases and J by 11 bases, with 18 bases between the two germline ends. Germline lookup yields CDR1 SGHTA and CDR2 FQGTGA. The CDR3 runs to 13 residues. The TCR comes from a man older than 75 in good health. This rearrangement joins TRBV7-3 to TRBJ2-5, with D tentatively TRBD1 or TRBD2 (5 bases each). Sequenced: blood. The DNA of the CDR3 is TGTGCCAGCAGCGCCAGTCCTGGGGGAGAGCAGTACTTC. Protein: CASSASPGGEQYF.